Listed here are 9 T cell receptor beta chains from one sample, sequenced in a study of Ad26.COV2.S vaccination and SARS-CoV-2 variants (dated by TCRdb to the early 2020s). The treatment or condition label of this sample denotes: 19 received Ad26.COV2.S at low or high dose, single or two shots; 5 received placebo; per-sample allocation not given. For vaccine and placebo recipients, the sequenced repertoires came from samples collected on day 63 after the first injection. Libraries were built with the immunoSEQ multiplex PCR assay. In its TCRdb copy, this immuneACCESS table keeps in-frame sequences only and misses some clones. Where compared with another copy, unresolved V genes explain less than half of these, and the others have no known cause. The sample data list about 440,000 clones, and 90% of these were observed just once. The ten largest make up roughly 4.3% of the sample. Specimen: peripheral blood, collected in a trial of Ad26.COV2.S vaccine versus placebo. The receptors were gathered from a person between 18 and 65 years old who received the Ad26.COV2.S COVID-19 vaccine or a placebo.

V and J are TRBV28 and TRBJ2-7; TRBD2 matches at 7 bases. Germline assignment: CDR1 MDHEN and CDR2 SYDVKM. This CDR3 spans 14 amino acids. J lost 2 bases, V lost 2 bases, and 3 bases had no gene match. This CDR3 is CASSLALAAYEQYF. The CDR3 DNA reads as TGTGCCAGCAGTTTAGCTCTAGCGGCCTACGAGCAGTACTTC.

V and J are TRBV2 and TRBJ2-5, with a possible D match to TRBD2 (6 bases). With 0 bases removed from V and 5 bases from J, the gap between germline ends came to 10 bases. The CDR3 runs 14 residues. Germline CDR1 reads SNHLY; CDR2 reads FYNNEI. CDR3 DNA sequence: TGTGCCAGCAGTGAAGCTTGGGGACTGGAGACCCAGTACTTC. Translation: CASSEAWGLETQYF.

V and J are TRBV18 and TRBJ1-4, with no clear D. Trimming shortened V by 3 bases and J by 10 bases, and 9 bases separated the two germline ends. CDR3 length equals 12 residues. CDR1 is KGHSH, CDR2 LQKENI, per germline. CDR3 residues: CASSPVGGKLFF. The CDR3 region has the DNA TGTGCCAGCTCACCGGTCGGAGGAAAACTGTTTTTT.

The chain is built from TRBV10-3 and TRBJ2-3; D possibly corresponds to TRBD2 (5 bases). This CDR3 contains 15 residues. The V and J ends lost 3 bases and 0 bases respectively, with 10 bases between them. CDR1 is ENHRY and CDR2 is SYGVKD in the germline V gene. CDR3 sequence (DNA): TGTGCCATCAGTGAAAAACGGGAAAGCACAGATACGCAGTATTTT. Its translation: CAISEKRESTDTQYF.

The chain has TRBV5-4 and TRBJ1-2; 7 bases match TRBD1. V lost 4 bases to trimming and J lost 4 bases; unmatched junction nucleotides: 7. The CDR3 extends over 14 amino acids. The V gene's germline CDR1 is SGHNT and CDR2 YYREEE (reference sequence). CDR3 bases: TGTGCCAGCAGCACCCGACAGGGACTCTATGGCTACACCTTC. Protein: CASSTRQGLYGYTF.

This chain joins TRBV27 and TRBJ2-7, with TRBD1 identical over 7 bases. Germline trimming cut 4 bases from V and 3 bases from J; bases unmatched to any gene: 3. Germline assignment: CDR1 MNHEY and CDR2 SMNVEV (reference sequence). CDR3 length: 13 residues. DNA of the CDR3: TGTGCCAGCAGTTCCGCAGGGGGCTACGAGCAGTACTTC. Encoded protein: CASSSAGGYEQYF.

The genes are TRBV7-2 and TRBJ2-1, with 13 bases that match TRBD2. J lost 1 base, V lost 2 bases, and 5 bases had no gene match. The CDR3 sequence is 18 residues long. Germline V gene lookup returns CDR1 SGHTA and CDR2 FQGNSA. The CDR3 DNA reads as TGTGCCAGCAGCTTATCTTTACTAGCGGGAGGGTCCTACAATGAGCAGTTCTTC. Translation: CASSLSLLAGGSYNEQFF.

This clone was seen a handful of times. The genes are TRBV27 and TRBJ1-3; a possible D gene is TRBD1 (5 bases). With 2 bases removed from V and 6 bases from J, the gap between germline ends came to 14 bases. Germline V lookup: CDR1 MNHEY, CDR2 SMNVEV (reference sequence). The CDR3 has 15 amino acids. Written as DNA, the CDR3 is TGTGCCAGCAGTTTAGACTCGGGGACCCTAAACACCATATATTTT. The encoded protein is CASSLDSGTLNTIYF.

The chain employs TRBV27 and TRBJ2-1; TRBD2 matches 14 bases. This CDR3 has 14 residues. J gave up 9 bases and V 7 bases, and 5 bases lay outside the gene matches. Germline V CDR1 and CDR2: MNHEY, SMNVEV (reference sequence). CDR3 coding DNA: TGTGCCAGCATGGGACTAGCGGGAGTCTTTGAGCAGTTCTTC. Translation gives CASMGLAGVFEQFF.